The 27 T cell receptor beta chains below come from one sample, sequenced in a study of T cell repertoires in cytomegalovirus infection (dated by TCRdb to the late 2010s). These TCRs are of unknown antigen specificity. The listed sequencing device is Illumina HiSeq 1500. The public reads were reanalyzed by TCRdb: fastp trimming at Q25, MiXCR alignment, in-frame beta chains only. Each record represents a unique CDR3 protein, reported with the most common genes and DNA among its rows. The sample records around 69,000 distinct CDR3 sequences, approximately 30% of which are singletons. Together, the top ten hold about 60% of the sample. In light of the paper, this sample's treatment or condition label describes: in vitro stimulation with specific CMV peptide epitopes to enrich CMV-specific T cells. Material: CD8+ T cells from cultured PBMCs, obtained from culture after CMV antigen stimulation. These receptors originate from a human donor in good health (CMV status not recorded). Some clones in this sample may be carry-over from other donors' samples.

This chain uses TRBV6-6 with TRBJ2-5, with D perhaps matching TRBD1 (6 bases). The ends were cut back, 4 bases at V and 5 bases at J, with 20 bases in the middle. CDR3 length: 16 amino acids. Germline CDR1 is MNHNY and CDR2 is SVGAGI (reference sequence). CDR3 sequence (DNA): TGTGCCAGCAGTTCCATACAAACAGGGTTTAGGGAGACCCAGTACTTC. It yields the protein CASSSIQTGFRETQYF.

The rearrangement joins TRBV13 to TRBJ1-5; no definite D call. CDR1 and CDR2 (germline): PRHDT, FYEKMQ (reference sequence). The V and J ends lost 4 bases and 4 bases respectively, with 8 bases between them. This CDR3 comprises 13 residues. This chain's CDR3 is CASSSGINQPQHF. CDR3 in DNA: TGTGCCAGCAGCTCGGGGATAAATCAGCCCCAGCATTTT. The full variable domain, rest sourced from reference TRBV13 and TRBJ1-5, is AAGVIQSPRHLIKEKRETATLKCYPIPRHDTVYWYQQGPGQDPQFLISFYEKMQSDKGSIPDRFSAQQFSDYHSELNMSSLELGDSALYFCASSSGINQPQHFGDGTRLSIL.

This clonotype was seen only a few times. The chain combines TRBV27 with TRBJ2-3, with 8 positions matching TRBD2. The germline V gene encodes CDR1 MNHEY and CDR2 SMNVEV (reference sequence). J lost 1 base, V lost 7 bases, and 7 bases had no gene match. This CDR3 is 15 amino acids long. The CDR3 bases are TGTGCCAGCACCGACGGGGGGGTGGGCACAGATACGCAGTATTTT. Amino acids: CASTDGGVGTDTQYF.

V usage is TRBV27 and J usage is TRBJ2-7; D gene ambiguous. The CDR3 has 16 residues. CDR1 is MNHEY, CDR2 SMNVEV, per germline (reference sequence). Trimming left V 5 bases short and J 0 bases short, with 17 bases between. Written as DNA, the CDR3 is TGTGCCAGCAGTCCCACTGACGCGTTGACCTCCTACGAGCAGTACTTC. Amino acid sequence: CASSPTDALTSYEQYF.

This chain connects TRBV7-8 to TRBJ2-2; D could derive from TRBD1 or TRBD2 (5 bases each). Germline CDR1 SGHVS, CDR2 FQNEAQ. This CDR3 contains 19 residues. The V and J ends lost 0 bases and 3 bases respectively, with 20 bases between them. The CDR3 DNA sequence: TGTGCCAGCAGCTTAGCGTCCTTCTCCGGGACCCAGCACACCGGGGAGCTGTTTTTT. Protein product: CASSLASFSGTQHTGELFF. Full variable domain (missing parts from reference TRBV7-8 and TRBJ2-2): GAGVSQSPRYKVAKRGQDVALRCDPISGHVSLFWYQQALGQGPEFLTYFQNEAQLDKSGLPSDRFFAERPEGSVSTLKIQRTQQEDSAVYLCASSLASFSGTQHTGELFFGEGSRLTVL.

The gene calls are TRBV7-6 and TRBJ1-1, with a possible D match to TRBD1 (6 bases). This CDR3 comprises 16 residues. Germline CDR1 SGHVS, CDR2 FNYEAQ. The V end was cut by 5 bases, the J end by 0 bases, with 16 bases between. The CDR3 sequence is CASSPTWGHMNTEAFF. CDR3 sequence (DNA): TGTGCCAGCAGCCCGACCTGGGGACACATGAACACTGAAGCTTTCTTT.

This clonotype was counted a few times. Germline is not matched at one junction end, which may reflect a read error. This chain uses TRBV27 with TRBJ2-1, with TRBD2 identical over 10 bases. Germline V gene data show CDR1 as MNHEY and CDR2 as SMNVEV (reference sequence). The CDR3 contains 15 residues. The CDR3: CASNLAGGWGNEQFF. In DNA, the CDR3 is TGTGCCAGCAATTTAGCGGGGGGCTGGGGGAATGAGCAGTTCTTC.

The chain recombines TRBV20-1 with TRBJ2-7; 7 bases align to TRBD1. The germline V gene encodes CDR1 DFQATT and CDR2 SNEGSKA (reference sequence). Trimming removed 2 bases from V and 4 bases from J; junction bases left unmatched: 8. This CDR3 has 14 amino acids. CDR3 DNA: TGCAGTGCTAGAATAACGGGACAGTATTACGAGCAGTACTTC. This codes for CSARITGQYYEQYF.

V gene TRBV5-6 combines with J gene TRBJ2-1; 7 bases fit TRBD2. The germline gives CDR1 SGHDT, CDR2 YYEEEE. The CDR3 has 15 amino acids. V trimming: 0 bases; J trimming: 6 bases; junction bases outside the gene matches: 6. DNA of the CDR3: TGTGCCAGCAGCTTGGCATCTAGCGGACGCAATGAGCAGTTCTTC. Translation gives CASSLASSGRNEQFF.

There are many counts of this clonotype. This chain uses TRBV9 with TRBJ2-1; possibly TRBD1 for D (6 bases). The CDR3 runs to 16 residues. V was shortened by 2 bases and J by 4 bases, with 16 bases between the two germline ends. Germline V gene lookup returns CDR1 SGDLS and CDR2 YYNGEE. The CDR3 reads CASSVSPGTIYNEQFF. The CDR3 coding sequence is TGTGCCAGCAGCGTGTCCCCCGGGACAATATACAATGAGCAGTTCTTC.

This clonotype has at least ten counts. V is TRBV6-1 and J is TRBJ2-3, with a tentative D call TRBD2 (5 bases). The V end was cut by 7 bases, the J end by 5 bases, with 10 bases between. This CDR3 contains 12 residues. Germline V gene lookup returns CDR1 MNHNS and CDR2 SASEGT. Here the CDR3 reads CASTGSGDTQYF. CDR3 DNA sequence: TGTGCCAGCACGGGGTCGGGAGATACGCAGTATTTT.

This clonotype was picked up a small number of times. The V call is TRBV14, the J call TRBJ1-2, with TRBD1 matching 7 bases. Germline V CDR1 and CDR2: SGHDN, FVKESK. The CDR3 length is 15 residues. With 2 bases clipped from V and 4 bases from J, the junction kept 7 bases outside the gene matches. CDR3 region: CASSQLTGNRYGYTF. The CDR3, as DNA: TGTGCCAGCAGCCAACTGACAGGGAATCGCTATGGCTACACCTTC.

This clonotype occurred a few times. V is TRBV12-5 and J is TRBJ1-5; TRBD1 might be the D (6 bases). In germline, CDR1 is LGHNT, CDR2 FRNRAP. The CDR3 totals 15 residues. Trimming cost V 3 bases and J 1 base, with 10 bases left between them. DNA of the CDR3: TGTGCTAGTGGTTTCGGGGGCTCGAGCAATCAGCCCCAGCATTTT. Its protein is CASGFGGSSNQPQHF.

The chain links TRBV7-3 to TRBJ2-7; D not certain. CDR3 length equals 14 residues. Germline CDR1 is SGHTA and CDR2 is FQGTGA. Deletions cut 8 bases from V and 0 bases from J, with 14 bases between. CDR3 in DNA: TGTGCCAGCGCCACCGACGGTAGCTCCTACGAGCAGTACTTC. As protein: CASATDGSSYEQYF.

The chain combines TRBV24-1 with TRBJ2-2, with 10 nucleotides matching TRBD1. Losses at the gene ends were 4 bases for V and 4 bases for J; bases not matched to a gene: 2. This CDR3 contains 15 residues. Looked up from germline, CDR1 is KGHDR and CDR2 is SFDVKD. CDR3 DNA: TGTGCCACCAGTGAGACAGGGGGCGGCACCGGGGAGCTGTTTTTT. Protein product: CATSETGGGTGELFF.

The J gene is TRBJ2-1, the V gene TRBV23-1; 9 bases are a match to TRBD2. TRBV23-1 is assigned to the ORF class and has an uncertain function. The length of the CDR3 is 16 residues. V lost 0 bases to trimming and J lost 6 bases; unmatched junction nucleotides: 6. CDR3 nucleotides: TGCGCCAGCAGTCAATCCGCGGGGGGGCCACGCAATGAGCAGTTCTTC. This sequence encodes CASSQSAGGPRNEQFF.

V gene TRBV25-1 combines with J gene TRBJ2-1; D unclear. The germline CDR1 and CDR2 sequences are MGHDK and SYGVNS. The CDR3 length is 12 residues. The V end was cut by 6 bases, the J end by 4 bases, with 7 bases between. CDR3 coding DNA: TGTGCCAGCAGGGTGGGGTACAATGAGCAGTTCTTC. Encoded protein: CASRVGYNEQFF.

The rearrangement joins TRBV25-1 to TRBJ1-6; no firm D call. V lost 2 bases and J lost 2, with 7 bases in between. Germline values: CDR1 MGHDK, CDR2 SYGVNS. CDR3 length: 15 amino acids. In nucleotides, the CDR3 is TGTGCCAGCAGTGAAGGGGTGGCCTATAATTCACCCCTCCACTTT. Translated: CASSEGVAYNSPLHF.

The genes are TRBV7-4 and TRBJ2-6; D is unclear. Trimming pared 5 bases from V and 4 bases from J, leaving 12 bases between. From germline, CDR1 is SGHVT and CDR2 SQSDAQ. The CDR3 extends over 15 amino acids. The CDR3 bases are TGTGCCAGCAGCCCCACCGGGTCCGGGGCCAACGTCCTGACTTTC. This encodes CASSPTGSGANVLTF.

Ten or more counts support this clonotype. The genes are TRBV7-6 and TRBJ1-1; TRBD1 is a possible D gene (6 bases). The V and J ends lost 5 bases and 0 bases respectively, with 10 bases between them. Germline CDR1 reads SGHVS; CDR2 reads FNYEAQ. The CDR3 is 14 residues long. CDR3 coding DNA: TGTGCCAGCAGCGGGGACACCTTGAACACTGAAGCTTTCTTT. Its translation: CASSGDTLNTEAFF.

V gene TRBV24-1 combines with J gene TRBJ1-5, with D maybe TRBD1 (5 bases). This CDR3 contains 13 residues. V dropped 9 bases and J dropped 1 base, with 9 bases sitting between them. Germline CDR1 is KGHDR and CDR2 is SFDVKD. DNA for the CDR3: TGTGCCACCGCAGGGTGGAGCAATCAGCCCCAGCATTTT. Protein product: CATAGWSNQPQHF.

This clonotype was detected many times. This sequence joins TRBV7-8 and TRBJ2-2, with D perhaps matching TRBD2 (7 bases). Germline-derived CDR1 and CDR2 are SGHVS and FQNEAQ. CDR3 length: 18 residues. Trimming shortened V by 5 bases and J by 1 base, and 20 bases separated the two germline ends. As DNA, the CDR3 is TGTGCCAGCAGCCTTGGGGTGGGGGGGCCACTGAACACCGGGGAGCTGTTTTTT. Translated: CASSLGVGGPLNTGELFF.

Remarks on this clonotype: With a much larger clone just one base away, this may be a read error. V usage is TRBV28 and J usage is TRBJ2-3; TRBD2 agrees at 8 bases. In germline, CDR1 is MDHEN, CDR2 SYDVKM. This CDR3 is built from 14 residues. J was trimmed by 1 base and V by 7 bases; bases with no gene match: 4. The CDR3 protein is CASTLGGGTDTQYF. The DNA of the CDR3 is TGTGCCAGCACCCTCGGGGGGGGCACAGATACGCAGTATTTT.

In this sample, this clonotype turned up once. The CDR3 reads CAIRDSSSYNEQFF. CDR3 nucleotide sequence: TGTGCCATCAGGGACTCGAGCTCCTACAATGAGCAGTTCTTC. The chain employs TRBV10-3 and TRBJ2-1, with D possibly being TRBD2 (5 bases). The CDR3 has 14 residues. Germline-derived CDR1 and CDR2 are ENHRY and SYGVKD. Trimming shortened V by 6 bases and J by 0 bases, and 9 bases separated the two germline ends.

This clonotype was counted only a few times. The rearrangement links TRBV6-2 or TRBV6-3 to TRBJ2-7; the match to TRBD1 covers 7 bases. The trim removed 7 bases at V and 7 bases at J, leaving 13 bases unmatched. The CDR3 runs to 14 residues. Germline assignment: CDR1 MNHEY and CDR2 SVGEGT. The DNA for the CDR3 is TGTGCCAGCATTCAGGACAGGACCTCCTGGGAGCAGTACTTC. Translated, it gives CASIQDRTSWEQYF.

This clonotype was seen a handful of times. The V call is TRBV6-5, the J call TRBJ2-5, with 9 bases that match TRBD2. This CDR3 is built from 18 residues. V shed 0 bases and J 4 bases; nucleotides not matched to a gene: 12. Germline V gene lookup returns CDR1 MNHEY and CDR2 SVGAGI. The CDR3 region has the DNA TGTGCCAGCAGTTACTCGAATCTAGCGGGGCCCTTGGTAGAGACCCAGTACTTC. It yields the protein CASSYSNLAGPLVETQYF.

This clonotype was seen a few times. The CDR3 sequence: CASSSGGEVDTQYF. CDR3 sequence (DNA): TGCGCCAGCAGCTCAGGGGGCGAGGTAGATACGCAGTATTTT. V and J are TRBV4-1 and TRBJ2-3; the match to TRBD1 covers 8 bases. Trimming cost V 5 bases and J 5 bases; bases outside gene matches: 6. The CDR3 is 14 amino acids. The V gene's germline CDR1 is MGHRA and CDR2 YSYEKL.